What follows is one T cell receptor beta chain and its context. Reverse transcription of roughly 0.5 to 1 ug RNA was performed with random hexamers. In TCRdb, the immunoSEQ multiplex PCR reads were re-called with MiXCR into one record per CDR3 protein. The repertoire includes some 200,000 distinct CDR3 sequences, 90% to 95% of them detected once, and under 0.095% sits in the top ten. The sample originates from a study of CD8 T cells in Susac syndrome. CDR1 and CDR2 from the germline V gene are MNHEY and SVGAGI. The CDR3 consists of 14 residues. V gave up 4 bases and J gave up 3 bases, with 13 bases separating them.

The TCR originated in a human donor with multiple sclerosis. What was sequenced was CD4+ T cells from PBMCs. The chain combines TRBV6-5 with TRBJ2-7; D gene ambiguous. Written as DNA, the CDR3 is TGTGCCAGCAGTTCTCGAGACAATTACTACGAGCAGTACTTC. This encodes CASSSRDNYYEQYF.